This paragraph reports one T cell receptor (beta chain). Its antigen is undetermined. This specimen belongs to a study of blood T cells in healthy people across ages. Whole-study results and caveats: Diversity estimates from one million T cells were considered underestimates.

Isolated PBMCs totaled at least 6.5 million in each sample. Germline V gene data show CDR1 as DFQATT and CDR2 as SNEGSKA (reference sequence). CDR3 size: 15 residues. J gave up 5 bases and V 0 bases, and 8 bases lay outside the gene matches. Primers used in a second PCR of about 7 to 12 cycles were a sample-barcoded 5' primer and a J-beta primer mix. TCRdb recomputed calls from the 5' RACE reads with MiXCR, one row per CDR3 protein. Here the sample spans under 1,000,000 distinct CDR3 sequences, around 50% being singletons. The chain uses TRBV20-1 and TRBJ2-5; 8 bases agree with TRBD1. This clonotype was obtained from an elderly man in good health. Sequenced sample: blood. This CDR3 is CSARDRTGYRETQYF. The CDR3 DNA reads as TGCAGTGCTAGAGATAGGACAGGGTATCGGGAGACCCAGTACTTC.